This T cell receptor beta chain was sequenced for a study of blood T cell repertoires in COVID-19. On the study more broadly: COVID-19 samples collected from the United States, Italy and Spain covered acute and convalescent phases. Nucleic acid was either cDNA or gDNA, and it came from T cells, B-cell-depleted T cells, or PBMCs.

The CDR3 consists of 13 residues. Germline assignment: CDR1 SEHNR and CDR2 FQNEAQ (reference sequence). Germline trimming cut 4 bases from V and 3 bases from J; bases unmatched to any gene: 3. This clone was observed a single time. Within the sample, other DNA sequences also encode this same CDR3. Cohorts were assigned according to the clinical history that participants reported. Only in-frame clones appear in the TCRdb table, and some are missing; sequencing was by immunoSEQ multiplex PCR. The sample holds approximately 450,000 clones, nearly 90% seen once. The specimen was PBMCs or T cells enriched from blood (not recorded which). This chain connects TRBV7-9 to TRBJ2-7; the match to TRBD1 covers 7 bases. The clonotype was recovered from a woman between 18 and 29 years old with acute COVID-19. The CDR3 spells CASSSGQNYEQYF. The CDR3 nucleotides read TGTGCCAGCAGCTCGGGACAGAACTACGAGCAGTACTTC. The whole variable domain, filled in from reference TRBV7-9 and TRBJ2-7, reads DTGVSQNPRHKITKRGQNVTFRCDPISEHNRLYWYRQTLGQGPEFLTYFQNEAQLEKSRLLSDRFSAERPKGSFSTLEIQRTEQGDSAMYLCASSSGQNYEQYFGPGTRLTVT.